This TCR beta chain was identified in a study of cytomegalovirus exposure and HLA in healthy donors. Broader study findings: The sole available immune exposure information was CMV serostatus.

Trimming took off 1 base at V and 2 bases at J, with 9 bases between the two ends. The CDR3 extends over 15 amino acids. From germline, CDR1 is MNHNS and CDR2 SASEGT. Only a few counts were recorded for this clone. The antigen is undetermined. The PCR made use of 60 Vbeta and 13 Jbeta primers. Assay used: immunoSEQ multiplex PCR; TCRdb lists only in-frame clones, some missing. The repertoire holds some 160,000 clones, over 75% seen once, with 1.5% to 2% in the top ten. The receptor's source is a woman aged 25 to 39 in good health and CMV-seronegative. V and J are TRBV6-1 and TRBJ1-5; D unresolved. Sequenced material: PBMCs. CDR3 sequence: CASSEEEGGNQPQHF. The CDR3 nucleotides read TGTGCCAGCAGTGAAGAGGAGGGTGGCAATCAGCCCCAGCATTTT.